This T cell receptor beta chain was captured in a study of identical twins. The ends lost 7 bases at V and 4 bases at J; junction bases unmatched: 9. The CDR3 sequence is 14 residues long. Germline loops: CDR1 SGHRS, CDR2 YFSETQ. One entry per CDR3 protein, called by TCRdb with MiXCR from the 5' RACE reads. This sample yields 450,000 or so distinct CDR3 sequences, of which approximately 25% are seen a single time; 2.9% belongs to the top ten. Another study also made use of these data, one on T cells expressing NK-cell markers.

Sequenced sample: CD4+ T cells sorted from blood. The gene calls are TRBV5-1 and TRBJ1-2; 8 bases agree with TRBD1. This clonotype originated in a woman younger than 30 in good health. The CDR3 sequence is CASRTGTDFYGYTF. The DNA of the CDR3 is TGCGCCAGCCGGACAGGGACCGACTTCTATGGCTACACCTTC.